The 28 T cell receptor beta chains below all came from one sample that was sequenced in a study of blood T cell repertoires in COVID-19. This table comes from immunoSEQ multiplex PCR, and its TCRdb copy is limited to in-frame clones, with some not included. This table holds fewer than 300,000 clones, approximately 91% found once. The sample comprised peripheral blood. These TCRs come from a man between 18 and 29 years old with active or convalescent COVID-19.

The rearrangement uses TRBV5-1 and TRBJ1-6; D is possibly TRBD1 (6 bases). Germline CDR1 reads SGHRS; CDR2 reads YFSETQ. V was shortened by 0 bases and J by 6 bases, with 10 bases between the two germline ends. The CDR3 is 15 residues long. This CDR3 reads CASSLEQGPNSPLHF. CDR3 DNA: TGCGCCAGCAGCTTGGAGCAGGGGCCTAATTCACCCCTCCACTTT. Drawing the rest from reference TRBV5-1 and TRBJ1-6, the complete variable domain is KAGVTQTPRYLIKTRGQQVTLSCSPISGHRSVSWYQQTPGQGLQFLFEYFSETQRNKGNFPGRFSGRQFSNSRSEMNVSTLELGDSALYLCASSLEQGPNSPLHFGNGTRLTVT.

A few counts support this clone. The chain has TRBV7-3 and TRBJ2-3; D possibly corresponds to TRBD2 (6 bases). The CDR3 is 13 amino acids. From germline, CDR1 is SGHTA and CDR2 FQGTGA. V lost 1 base to trimming and J lost 10 bases, with 12 bases between them. CDR3 protein: CASSLNPREAQYF. As DNA, the CDR3 is TGTGCCAGCAGCTTAAATCCGCGGGAAGCGCAGTATTTT.

This clone was seen just once. This rearrangement joins TRBV27 to TRBJ1-2, with TRBD1 as a possible D gene (5 bases). Germline V gives CDR1 MNHEY, CDR2 SMNVEV (reference sequence). The length of the CDR3 is 15 residues. Between the trimmed V and J ends, which lost 5 bases and 3 bases, there was a span of 16 bases. The CDR3 coding sequence is TGTGCCAGCAGTCCCGGCCCTCCGGGGGACTATGGCTACACCTTC. It encodes CASSPGPPGDYGYTF.

The rearrangement uses TRBV19 and TRBJ2-3; 8 bases fit TRBD2. The CDR3 sequence is 17 residues long. Trimming at V came to 5 bases and at J to 3 bases, leaving 13 bases not matched to a gene. Looked up from germline, CDR1 is LNHDA and CDR2 is SQIVND (reference sequence). The CDR3 DNA reads TGTGCCAGTAGTGAGTCAGCCGGGGGGGCGTCGACAGATACGCAGTATTTT. Translated: CASSESAGGASTDTQYF. Full variable domain (rest looked up from reference TRBV19 and TRBJ2-3): DGGITQSPKYLFRKEGQNVTLSCEQNLNHDAMYWYRQDPGQGLRLIYYSQIVNDFQKGDIAEGYSVSREKKESFPLTVTSAQKNPTAFYLCASSESAGGASTDTQYFGPGTRLTVL.

This chain joins TRBV4-1 and TRBJ1-1; D is ambiguous. The V end was cut by 3 bases, the J end by 1 base, with 6 bases between. This CDR3 has 13 residues. Germline V gene sequence: CDR1 MGHRA, CDR2 YSYEKL. CDR3 residues: CASSHTPNTEAFF. The CDR3 bases are TGCGCCAGCAGCCATACACCGAACACTGAAGCTTTCTTT.

There are a few counts of this clone. The V and J genes are TRBV9 and TRBJ1-4; D remains ambiguous. With 0 bases removed from V and 7 bases from J, the gap between germline ends came to 7 bases. Germline CDR1 reads SGDLS; CDR2 reads YYNGEE. This CDR3 has 13 residues. The CDR3 here is CASSVVSGEKLFF. The CDR3 DNA reads TGTGCCAGCAGCGTAGTGTCAGGTGAAAAACTGTTTTTT.

The chain couples TRBV27 to TRBJ2-5, with 12 bases that match TRBD1. CDR1 is MNHEY, CDR2 SMNVEV, per germline (reference sequence). J lost 4 bases, V lost 4 bases, and 7 bases had no gene match. The CDR3 is made up of 16 amino acids. The CDR3 nucleotides read TGTGCCAGCAGTTCCCCGGGGGACAGGGGGCTAGAGACCCAGTACTTC. This encodes CASSSPGDRGLETQYF.

V usage is TRBV30 and J usage is TRBJ2-1; D perhaps matches TRBD2 (6 bases). The V end lost 2 bases, the J end lost 4 bases, and 15 bases lay between the germline ends. Germline assignment: CDR1 GTSNPN and CDR2 SVGIG (reference sequence). The CDR3 is 15 amino acids. In DNA form, the CDR3 reads TGTGCCTGGAGTATAAGGACTACCTCTTACAATGAGCAGTTCTTC. Its translation is CAWSIRTTSYNEQFF.

The chain recombines TRBV10-3 with TRBJ2-2; 7 nucleotides align to TRBD1. The J segment lost 3 bases and the V segment lost 5 bases, leaving 9 bases of the junction unmatched. Germline values: CDR1 ENHRY, CDR2 SYGVKD. CDR3 length: 16 amino acids. In DNA form, the CDR3 reads TGTGCCATCAGTTACTTGGGACAGTTGGACACCGGGGAGCTGTTTTTT. Protein: CAISYLGQLDTGELFF.

The V call is TRBV19, the J call TRBJ1-5; D uncertain. The V and J ends lost 4 bases and 0 bases respectively, with 22 bases between them. Germline CDR1 LNHDA, CDR2 SQIVND (reference sequence). This CDR3 is built from 19 residues. As DNA, the CDR3 is TGTGCCAGTAGTACAAGCGCTACGGGAAGCAGCAATAGCAATCAGCCCCAGCATTTT. It specifies CASSTSATGSSNSNQPQHF. The whole variable domain, remainder taken from reference TRBV19 and TRBJ1-5, is DGGITQSPKYLFRKEGQNVTLSCEQNLNHDAMYWYRQDPGQGLRLIYYSQIVNDFQKGDIAEGYSVSREKKESFPLTVTSAQKNPTAFYLCASSTSATGSSNSNQPQHFGDGTRLSIL.

This clone was detected only once. V and J are TRBV6-5 and TRBJ1-5; no clear D gene. Trimming took 2 bases from V and 6 from J, leaving 11 bases between them. Germline V lookup: CDR1 MNHEY, CDR2 SVGAGI. The CDR3 totals 14 residues. CDR3 protein: CASSYREAGQPQHF. CDR3 nucleotide sequence: TGTGCCAGCAGTTACAGGGAGGCCGGTCAGCCCCAGCATTTT.

The chain links TRBV9 to TRBJ1-4; D might be TRBD1 (6 bases). Trimming stripped 0 bases from V and 5 bases from J, with 8 bases between. Germline CDR1 is SGDLS and CDR2 is YYNGEE. The CDR3 has 14 residues. This CDR3 reads CASSVEGGNEKLFF. The CDR3 DNA sequence: TGTGCCAGCAGCGTAGAGGGGGGGAATGAAAAACTGTTTTTT.

The V and J genes are TRBV7-8 and TRBJ1-5; D not certain. V was clipped by 5 bases and J by 4 bases, with 12 bases between them. The CDR3 contains 14 residues. CDR1 SGHVS and CDR2 FQNEAQ come from the germline V gene. CDR3 in DNA: TGTGCCAGCAGCCCAGCGAGGGTGAATCAGCCCCAGCATTTT. Its protein is CASSPARVNQPQHF. Complete variable domain (other parts from reference TRBV7-8 and TRBJ1-5): GAGVSQSPRYKVAKRGQDVALRCDPISGHVSLFWYQQALGQGPEFLTYFQNEAQLDKSGLPSDRFFAERPEGSVSTLKIQRTQQEDSAVYLCASSPARVNQPQHFGDGTRLSIL.

This clone showed up just a few times. Other DNA sequences from this sample encode an identical CDR3 as well. CDR3 region: CASSLVRGYNSPLHF. As DNA, the CDR3 is TGTGCCAGCAGCTTAGTTCGGGGTTATAATTCACCCCTCCACTTT. The chain couples TRBV11-2 to TRBJ1-6; D is unclear. The V gene's germline CDR1 is SGHAT and CDR2 FQNNGV. CDR3 length: 15 residues. Trimming cost V 1 base and J 4 bases, with 8 bases left between them.

This clone appeared once. J is TRBJ2-2 and V is TRBV5-1; D perhaps matches TRBD2 (5 bases). Germline CDR1 reads SGHRS; CDR2 reads YFSETQ. Trimming pared 4 bases from V and 7 bases from J, leaving 14 bases between. This CDR3 has 14 amino acids. CDR3 amino acids: CASSPLGLVGELFF. CDR3 DNA: TGCGCCAGCAGCCCCTTAGGACTTGTCGGGGAGCTGTTTTTT.

This clone was detected only once. V usage is TRBV13 and J usage is TRBJ2-3; TRBD2 matches 8 bases. The CDR3 sequence is 14 residues long. V trimming: 6 bases; J trimming: 5 bases; junction bases outside the gene matches: 7. Germline CDR1 is PRHDT and CDR2 is FYEKMQ (reference sequence). CDR3: CASSTGTSGDTQYF. CDR3 bases: TGTGCCAGCAGTACTGGTACTAGCGGAGATACGCAGTATTTT.

The chain has TRBV7-2 and TRBJ1-5, with 8 bases lining up with TRBD1. In germline, CDR1 is SGHTA, CDR2 FQGNSA. The CDR3 runs 15 residues. Unmatched junction bases numbered 6, after V lost 3 bases and J lost 5 bases. The CDR3 DNA reads TGTGCCAGCAGCTTGAACAGGGGGGTTGATCAGCCCCAGCATTTT. Translation gives CASSLNRGVDQPQHF.

The chain carries TRBV6-2 or TRBV6-3 and TRBJ1-6, with D perhaps TRBD1 (5 bases). The CDR3 loop spans 19 amino acids. CDR1 and CDR2 from the germline V gene are MNHEY and SVGEGT. V lost 0 bases and J lost 2, with 17 bases in between. The CDR3 DNA follows: TGTGCCAGCAGTTACTCGCGGACATGGGTCTGGACCTATAATTCACCCCTCCACTTT. It is translated as CASSYSRTWVWTYNSPLHF.

The chain joins TRBV6-2 or TRBV6-3 to TRBJ1-5, with D hard to call. V was shortened by 2 bases and J by 5 bases, with 4 bases between the two germline ends. From germline, CDR1 is MNHEY and CDR2 SVGEGT. The CDR3 is 12 amino acids. In DNA, the CDR3 is TGTGCCAGCAGTTACCTCTATCAGCCCCAGCATTTT. Protein product: CASSYLYQPQHF.

This clone was recorded only once. The CDR3 coding sequence is TGTGCCAGCAGTTACTCTTACCGCCGAGATAATTCACCCCTCCACTTT. This codes for CASSYSYRRDNSPLHF. This chain uses TRBV6-6 with TRBJ1-6; D call uncertain. From germline, CDR1 is MNHNY and CDR2 SVGAGI (reference sequence). The ends were cut back, 0 bases at V and 5 bases at J, with 11 bases in the middle. The length of the CDR3 is 16 residues.

V usage is TRBV10-3 and J usage is TRBJ2-5, with 8 bases identical to TRBD2. V was clipped by 5 bases and J by 5 bases; unmatched bases: 10. CDR3 length equals 15 residues. Germline-derived CDR1 and CDR2 are ENHRY and SYGVKD. CDR3 residues: CAISIGLAVRETQYF. For the CDR3, the DNA is TGTGCCATCAGTATAGGACTAGCTGTACGGGAGACCCAGTACTTC.

Here the CDR3 DNA reads TGCAGCGTTGAAGTTTATGCAGTCAGGTTGGGCAAAAACATTCAGTACTTC. Translated, it gives CSVEVYAVRLGKNIQYF. The V gene is TRBV29-1, the J gene TRBJ2-4; D is uncertain. Germline CDR1 reads SQVTM; CDR2 reads ANQGSEA. The CDR3 consists of 17 residues. The germline V and J ends were trimmed by 1 base and 3 bases, with 19 bases remaining between them.

The chain recombines TRBV6-1 with TRBJ1-5, with a tentative D call TRBD1 (5 bases). V was trimmed by 0 bases and J by 3 bases, leaving 9 bases between them. There are 15 residues in the CDR3. Looked up from germline, CDR1 is MNHNS and CDR2 is SASEGT. The CDR3 DNA sequence: TGTGCCAGCAGTGAAGCCGACAGTTTCAATCAGCCCCAGCATTTT. Amino acid sequence: CASSEADSFNQPQHF.

Notes on this clone: The junction departs from germline at one end; a sequencing error may be responsible. This rearrangement joins TRBV10-3 to TRBJ1-6, with D possibly matching TRBD1 (6 bases). The germline gives CDR1 ENHRY, CDR2 SYGVKD. This CDR3 region has 13 residues. CDR3 residues: CALRTELNSPLHF. As DNA, the CDR3 is TGTGCCCTCAGGACAGAATTAAATTCACCCCTCCACTTT.

V is TRBV4-3 and J is TRBJ1-6; D is unclear. The CDR3 has 15 amino acids. Looked up from germline, CDR1 is LGHNA and CDR2 is YSLEER. Deletions cut 1 base from V and 8 bases from J, with 12 bases between. The CDR3 region is CASSQGSRSDSPLHF. CDR3 coding DNA: TGCGCCAGCAGCCAAGGGAGCCGTTCGGATTCACCCCTCCACTTT.

The V and J genes are TRBV7-9 and TRBJ1-6; D is uncertain. Trimming left V 2 bases short and J 9 bases short, with 5 bases between. Germline CDR1 reads SEHNR; CDR2 reads FQNEAQ (reference sequence). The CDR3 is 12 residues long. CDR3 in amino acids: CASSLSSSPLHF. The CDR3 DNA sequence: TGTGCCAGCAGCTTATCATCTTCACCCCTCCACTTT. Using reference TRBV7-9 and TRBJ1-6 for the parts outside the CDR3, the full variable domain is DTGVSQNPRHKITKRGQNVTFRCDPISEHNRLYWYRQTLGQGPEFLTYFQNEAQLEKSRLLSDRFSAERPKGSFSTLEIQRTEQGDSAMYLCASSLSSSPLHFGNGTRLTVT.

This clone was counted a few times. The J gene is TRBJ1-1, the V gene TRBV7-8; 8 bases match TRBD1. The germline gives CDR1 SGHVS, CDR2 FQNEAQ. V shed 4 bases and J 0 bases; nucleotides not matched to a gene: 10. The CDR3 loop spans 17 amino acids. The CDR3 sequence: CASSSVLRTGMNTEAFF. CDR3 bases: TGTGCCAGCAGCTCCGTACTTCGGACAGGGATGAACACTGAAGCTTTCTTT.

The rearrangement joins TRBV19 to TRBJ1-1, with 8 bases that match TRBD1. J gave up 5 bases and V 7 bases, and 9 bases lay outside the gene matches. Germline CDR1 is LNHDA and CDR2 is SQIVND (reference sequence). The CDR3 extends over 14 amino acids. The CDR3, as DNA: TGTGCCAGTAAAGGGGCAGGGGGCAAGACTGAAGCTTTCTTT. Translated, it gives CASKGAGGKTEAFF.